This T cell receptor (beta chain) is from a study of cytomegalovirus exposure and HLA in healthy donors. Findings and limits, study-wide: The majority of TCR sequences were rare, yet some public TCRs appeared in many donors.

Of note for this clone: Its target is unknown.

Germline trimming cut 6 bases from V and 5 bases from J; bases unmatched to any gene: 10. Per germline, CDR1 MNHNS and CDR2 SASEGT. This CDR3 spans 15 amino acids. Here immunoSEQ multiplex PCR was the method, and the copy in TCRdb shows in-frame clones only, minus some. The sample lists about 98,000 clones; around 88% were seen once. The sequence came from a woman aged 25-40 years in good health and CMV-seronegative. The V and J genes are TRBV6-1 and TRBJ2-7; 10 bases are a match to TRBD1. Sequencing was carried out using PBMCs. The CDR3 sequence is CASRAVRQGANEQYF. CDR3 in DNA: TGTGCCAGCAGAGCAGTCCGACAGGGGGCAAACGAGCAGTACTTC.